This T cell receptor beta chain derives from a study of blood T cells in healthy people across ages. Study observations and caveats: Observed TCR beta diversity per million T cells went down as age went up. This fall followed a roughly linear course with age.

This CDR3 has 13 residues. Germline V lookup: CDR1 SGHTA, CDR2 FQGNSA. Trimming removed 3 bases from V and 3 bases from J, with 8 bases in between. A second PCR, run for roughly 7 to 11 cycles, used a sample-barcoded 5' primer plus a J-beta primer mix. Each CDR3 protein is one row after TCRdb ran MiXCR on the 5' RACE reads. The sample yields about 1.1 million distinct CDR3 sequences, more than 30% seen once. As for this clonotype: Its antigen is not identified.

Sequenced material: blood. The genes are TRBV7-2 and TRBJ2-5, with D maybe TRBD2 (5 bases). This TCR derives from a man between 18 and 29 years old in good health. The CDR3 DNA follows: TGTGCCAGCAGCTTGAAGGGAGAAGAGACCCAGTACTTC. It is translated as CASSLKGEETQYF.